Each of the 3 T cell receptor beta chains below was sequenced from the same sample in a study of regulatory T cells in long-lasting Graves disease. Time point defined: newly diagnosed GD, antithyroid drugs for less than 3 months. The TCR library used RNA extracted from PBMCs. Libraries of TCR beta came from iRepertoire HTBI primers plus Arm-PCR of CDR3 regions. TCRdb fed the multiplex PCR reads into MiXCR, producing one record per CDR3 protein. This sample carries 240,000 or so distinct CDR3 sequences, around 21% of them seen once, and the ten largest clones take more than 11%. The input for sequencing was peripheral blood mononuclear cells (PBMCs), taken at new diagnosis, from a patient treated with antithyroid drugs. These receptors all stem from a female donor with Graves disease.

This chain connects TRBV7-3 to TRBJ2-7; D may be TRBD2 (5 bases). CDR1 and CDR2 from the germline V gene are SGHTA and FQGTGA. CDR3 size: 17 residues. V dropped 2 bases and J dropped 0 bases, with 17 bases sitting between them. The CDR3 bases are TGTGCCAGCAGCTTAGCGTGGACTCTTAGAAACTCCTACGAGCAGTACTTC. This sequence encodes CASSLAWTLRNSYEQYF.

The J gene is TRBJ2-2, the V gene TRBV18; D is possibly TRBD1 (5 bases). Trimming took 1 base from V and 2 from J, leaving 17 bases between them. Germline values: CDR1 KGHSH, CDR2 LQKENI. This CDR3 has 18 amino acids. CDR3 loop: CASSPQVVRRANTGELFF. The DNA for the CDR3 is TGTGCCAGCTCACCACAAGTCGTGCGCAGGGCTAACACCGGGGAGCTGTTTTTT.

There are many counts of this clonotype. This sequence joins TRBV5-1 and TRBJ2-5, with 13 bases aligning to TRBD2. Germline V CDR1 and CDR2: SGHRS, YFSETQ. The J segment lost 5 bases and the V segment lost 4 bases, leaving 5 bases of the junction unmatched. This CDR3 has 15 amino acids. In nucleotides, the CDR3 is TGCGCCAGCAGCCTGGGGACTAGCGGGGCGGAGACCCAGTACTTC. Translated: CASSLGTSGAETQYF.